This T cell receptor beta chain originates from a study of blood T cell repertoires in COVID-19. The wider study: Sites across the United States, Italy and Spain contributed samples from acute and convalescent COVID-19.

Patients at the Seattle site were enrolled during active infection and followed longitudinally. The V gene's germline CDR1 is MNHNY and CDR2 SVGAGI (reference sequence). With V trimmed by 5 bases and J by 2 bases, 4 bases remained unmatched. There are 14 residues in the CDR3. Study processing details: Quantification of nucleated cells was approximated via reference gene primer amplification. Assay used: immunoSEQ multiplex PCR; TCRdb lists only in-frame clones, some missing. Clonal size and the V and J genes are those of that table, whereas D and trimming came from the DNA. The sample lists about 260,000 clones; 88% were seen once.

This rearrangement joins TRBV6-6 to TRBJ2-7; 9 bases match TRBD1. Material: peripheral blood. The clonotype comes from a young woman with COVID-19, enrolled during active disease. Written as DNA, the CDR3 is TGTGCCAGCAGTCCGGGACAGGGAACCTACGAGCAGTACTTC. Translated, it gives CASSPGQGTYEQYF.